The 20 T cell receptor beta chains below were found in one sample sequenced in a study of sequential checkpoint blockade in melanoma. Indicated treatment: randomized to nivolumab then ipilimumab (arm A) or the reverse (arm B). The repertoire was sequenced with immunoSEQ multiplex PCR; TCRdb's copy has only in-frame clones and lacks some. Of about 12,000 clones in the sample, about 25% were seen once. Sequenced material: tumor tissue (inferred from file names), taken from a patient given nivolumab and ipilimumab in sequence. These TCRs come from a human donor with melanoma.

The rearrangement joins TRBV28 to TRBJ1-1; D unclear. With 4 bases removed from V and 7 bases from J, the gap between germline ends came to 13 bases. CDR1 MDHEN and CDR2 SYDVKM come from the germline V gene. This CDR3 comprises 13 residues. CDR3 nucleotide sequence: TGTGCCAGCAGTTCCGGACCGACCATTGAAGCTTTCTTT. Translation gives CASSSGPTIEAFF.

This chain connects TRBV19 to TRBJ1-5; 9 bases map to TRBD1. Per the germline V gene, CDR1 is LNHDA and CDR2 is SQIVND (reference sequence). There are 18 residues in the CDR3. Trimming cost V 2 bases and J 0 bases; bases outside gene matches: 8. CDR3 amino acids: CASSIRAGQGLSNQPQHF. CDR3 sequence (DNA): TGTGCCAGTAGTATAAGGGCGGGACAGGGTCTTAGCAATCAGCCCCAGCATTTT.

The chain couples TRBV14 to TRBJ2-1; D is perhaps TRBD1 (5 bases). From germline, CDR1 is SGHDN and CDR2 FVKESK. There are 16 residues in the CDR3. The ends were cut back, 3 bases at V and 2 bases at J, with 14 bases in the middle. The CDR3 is CASSQLTARPYNEQFF. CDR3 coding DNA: TGTGCCAGCAGCCAGTTGACAGCTCGCCCCTACAATGAGCAGTTCTTC.

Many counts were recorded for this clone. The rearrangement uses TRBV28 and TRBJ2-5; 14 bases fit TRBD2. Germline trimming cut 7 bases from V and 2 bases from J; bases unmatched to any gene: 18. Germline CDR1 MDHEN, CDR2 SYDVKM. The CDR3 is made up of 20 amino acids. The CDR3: CASIPGIMTSGGAWQETQYF. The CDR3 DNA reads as TGTGCCAGCATCCCGGGGATTATGACTAGCGGGGGGGCCTGGCAAGAGACCCAGTACTTC.

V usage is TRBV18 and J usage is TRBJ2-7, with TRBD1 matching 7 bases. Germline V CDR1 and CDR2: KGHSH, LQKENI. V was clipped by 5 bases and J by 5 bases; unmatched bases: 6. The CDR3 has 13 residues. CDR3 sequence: CASSNPGGNEQYF. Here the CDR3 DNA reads TGTGCCAGCTCAAATCCAGGGGGTAACGAGCAGTACTTC. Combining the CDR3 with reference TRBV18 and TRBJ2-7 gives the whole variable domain NAGVMQNPRHLVRRRGQEARLRCSPMKGHSHVYWYRQLPEEGLKFMVYLQKENIIDESGMPKERFSAEFPKEGPSILRIQQVVRGDSAAYFCASSNPGGNEQYFGPGTRLTVT.

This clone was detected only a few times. Written as DNA, the CDR3 is TGTGCCAGCAGCTTCTGGACAGGGGGGAACACTGAAGCTTTCTTT. Amino acid sequence: CASSFWTGGNTEAFF. The rearrangement joins TRBV11-3 to TRBJ1-1, with 10 bases fitting TRBD1. V was pared by 3 bases and J by 1 base, with 2 bases of the junction left unmatched. Germline V gene sequence: CDR1 SGHNT, CDR2 YENEEA. The CDR3 spans 15 residues.

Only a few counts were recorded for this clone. This CDR3 reads CASSPLPANTEAFF. CDR3 in DNA: TGTGCCAGCTCACCATTGCCAGCCAACACTGAAGCTTTCTTT. This chain joins TRBV18 and TRBJ1-1; no reliable D call. This CDR3 region has 14 residues. Trimming pared 2 bases from V and 2 bases from J, leaving 9 bases between. CDR1 KGHSH and CDR2 LQKENI come from the germline V gene.

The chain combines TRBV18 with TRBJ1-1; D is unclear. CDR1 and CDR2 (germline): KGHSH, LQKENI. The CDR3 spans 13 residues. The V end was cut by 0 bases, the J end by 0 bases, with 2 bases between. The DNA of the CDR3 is TGTGCCAGCTCACCACCTTTGAACACTGAAGCTTTCTTT. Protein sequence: CASSPPLNTEAFF.

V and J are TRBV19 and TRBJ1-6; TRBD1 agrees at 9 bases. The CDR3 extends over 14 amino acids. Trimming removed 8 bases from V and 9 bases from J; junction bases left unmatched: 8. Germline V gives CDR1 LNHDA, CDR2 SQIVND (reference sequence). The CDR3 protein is CASGGQGPTSPLHF. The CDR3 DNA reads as TGTGCCAGTGGGGGACAGGGCCCGACTTCACCCCTCCACTTT.

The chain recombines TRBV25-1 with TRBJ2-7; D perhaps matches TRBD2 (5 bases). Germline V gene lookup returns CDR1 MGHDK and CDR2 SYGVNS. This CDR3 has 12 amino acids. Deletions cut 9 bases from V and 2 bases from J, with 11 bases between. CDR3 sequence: CASRESAYEQYV. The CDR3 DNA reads TGTGCCAGTAGGGAGTCGGCCTACGAGCAGTACGTC.

The CDR3 DNA reads as TGTGCCAGTAGCCGGGGACAGGGCGACGGCTACACCTTC. Its protein is CASSRGQGDGYTF. This chain connects TRBV19 to TRBJ1-2, with 9 bases that match TRBD1. Germline CDR1 and CDR2: LNHDA and SQIVND (reference sequence). The V gene end was trimmed by 6 bases and the J gene end by 8 bases; junction bases not matched to a gene: 7. The CDR3 extends over 13 amino acids.

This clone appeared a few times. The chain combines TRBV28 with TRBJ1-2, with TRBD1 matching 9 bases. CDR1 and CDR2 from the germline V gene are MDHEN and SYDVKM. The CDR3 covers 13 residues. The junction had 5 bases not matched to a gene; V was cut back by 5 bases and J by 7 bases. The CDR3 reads CASSPQGAFGYTF. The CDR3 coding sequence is TGTGCCAGCAGTCCACAGGGGGCGTTTGGCTACACCTTC.

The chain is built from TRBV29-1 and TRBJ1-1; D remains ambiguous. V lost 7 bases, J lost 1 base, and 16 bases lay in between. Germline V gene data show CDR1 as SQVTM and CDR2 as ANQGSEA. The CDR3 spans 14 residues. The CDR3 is CSAPGPSANTEAFF. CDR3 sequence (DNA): TGCAGCGCCCCAGGCCCATCCGCGAACACTGAAGCTTTCTTT.

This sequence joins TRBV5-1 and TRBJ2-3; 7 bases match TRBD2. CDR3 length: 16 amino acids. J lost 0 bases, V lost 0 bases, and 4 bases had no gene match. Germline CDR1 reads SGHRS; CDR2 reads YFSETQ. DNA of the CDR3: TGCGCCAGCAGCTTGGTACTCGGGGGGAGCACAGATACGCAGTATTTT. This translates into CASSLVLGGSTDTQYF.

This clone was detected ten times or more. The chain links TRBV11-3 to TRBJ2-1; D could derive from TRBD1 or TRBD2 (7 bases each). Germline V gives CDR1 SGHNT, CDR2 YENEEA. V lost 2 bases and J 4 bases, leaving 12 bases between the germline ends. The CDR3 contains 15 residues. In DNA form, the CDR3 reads TGTGCCAGCAGCTTACTCCAGGGGGGGTACAATGAGCAGTTCTTC. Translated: CASSLLQGGYNEQFF. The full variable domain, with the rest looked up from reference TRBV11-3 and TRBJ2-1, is EAGVVQSPRYKIIEKKQPVAFWCNPISGHNTLYWYLQNLGQGPELLIRYENEEAVDDSQLPKDRFSAERLKGVDSTLKIQPAELGDSAVYLCASSLLQGGYNEQFFGPGTRLTVL.

The CDR3 DNA is TGTGCCAGTAGTATAGCGGGGCAGGGGGTCACTGAAGCTTTCTTT. It translates to CASSIAGQGVTEAFF. The rearrangement links TRBV19 to TRBJ1-1; 7 bases fit TRBD1. Germline-derived CDR1 and CDR2 are LNHDA and SQIVND (reference sequence). The CDR3 is made up of 15 amino acids. Trimming at V came to 1 base and at J to 4 bases, leaving 6 bases not matched to a gene.

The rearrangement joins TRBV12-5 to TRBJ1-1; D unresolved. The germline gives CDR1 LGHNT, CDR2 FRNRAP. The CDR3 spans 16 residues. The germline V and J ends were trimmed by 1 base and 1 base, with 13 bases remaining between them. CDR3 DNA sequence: TGTGCTAGTGGTTTGGATCGGTCACCGGGGAACACTGAAGCTTTCTTT. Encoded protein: CASGLDRSPGNTEAFF.

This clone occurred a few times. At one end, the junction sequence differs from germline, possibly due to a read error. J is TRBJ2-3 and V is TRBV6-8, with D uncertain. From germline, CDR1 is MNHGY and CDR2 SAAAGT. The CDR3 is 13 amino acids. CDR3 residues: CAISGLTRDTQYF. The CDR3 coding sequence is TGTGCCATCAGTGGTCTTACCAGGGATACGCAGTATTTT.

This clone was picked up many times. CDR3 residues: CASSTGSSVGYTF. The CDR3 nucleotides read TGTGCCAGCAGTACAGGGTCGTCGGTTGGCTACACCTTC. V gene TRBV28 combines with J gene TRBJ1-2, with D perhaps matching TRBD1 (6 bases). The CDR3 covers 13 residues. V was shortened by 5 bases and J by 7 bases, with 14 bases between the two germline ends. Germline V gene data show CDR1 as MDHEN and CDR2 as SYDVKM.

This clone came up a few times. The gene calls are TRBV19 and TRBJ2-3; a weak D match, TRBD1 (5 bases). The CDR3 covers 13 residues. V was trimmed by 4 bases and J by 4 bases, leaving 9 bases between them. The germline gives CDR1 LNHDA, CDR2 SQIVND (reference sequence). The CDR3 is CASSKTVPDTQYF. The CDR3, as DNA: TGTGCCAGTAGTAAGACAGTCCCAGATACGCAGTATTTT.